The rows below give T cell receptor beta chains drawn from one sample of a study of identical twins. MiXCR, applied by TCRdb to the 5' RACE reads, yields one record per CDR3 protein. In the table there are around 490,000 distinct CDR3 sequences, roughly an eighth of which are singletons. These records were also assigned to another study, of yellow fever vaccine responses in identical twins.

Sequencing was carried out using CD4+ T cells sorted from blood. The receptor set was obtained from a woman in her late teens or twenties in good health. Both conserved end residues are trimmed from each CDR3.

J | V | CDR3
TRBJ2-3 | TRBV29-1 | STVDRPSADTQY
TRBJ1-1 | TRBV20-1 | SAPRQGRAEAF
TRBJ1-3 | TRBV6-5 | ASSYSRIGNTIY
TRBJ2-7 | TRBV25-1 | ASRPRYTSYEQY
TRBJ2-1 | TRBV4-3 | ASSQGLLGSYNEQF
TRBJ2-2 | TRBV2 | ASSETSPGELF
TRBJ2-7 | TRBV7-6 | ASSLVGADEQY
TRBJ2-3 | TRBV29-1 | SVEDGGVGQY
TRBJ2-3 | TRBV5-1 | ASSAQGTTQY
TRBJ1-4 | TRBV25-1 | ASSGNRGTNEKLF
TRBJ2-2 | TRBV6-6 | ASTRLYTGELF
TRBJ2-2 | TRBV6-2/TRBV6-3 | ASSYLRLAGVTNTGELF
TRBJ2-2 | TRBV19 | ASSNTGTGGPTGELF